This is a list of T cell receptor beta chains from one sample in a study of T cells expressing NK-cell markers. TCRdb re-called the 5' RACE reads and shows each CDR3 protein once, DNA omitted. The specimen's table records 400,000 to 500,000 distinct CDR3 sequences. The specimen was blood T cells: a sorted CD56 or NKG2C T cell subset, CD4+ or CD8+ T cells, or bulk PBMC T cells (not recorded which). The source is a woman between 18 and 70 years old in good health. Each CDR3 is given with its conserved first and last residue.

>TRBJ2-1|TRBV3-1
CASSQGTGGVYNEQFF
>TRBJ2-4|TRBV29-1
CSIRESGKNIQYF
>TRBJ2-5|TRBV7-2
CASTPSETQYF
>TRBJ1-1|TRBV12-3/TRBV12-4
CASSSRGDTEAFF
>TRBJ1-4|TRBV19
CASSTRQVGDEKLFF
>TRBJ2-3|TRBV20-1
CSARDGTSAELDTQYF
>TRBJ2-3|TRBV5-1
CASSLLTGRQDTQYF
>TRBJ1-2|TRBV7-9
CASSGAGIFGYTF
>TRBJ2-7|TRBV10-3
CAIGPGLVLKNEQYF
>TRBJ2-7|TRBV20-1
CSAPGQTYEQYF
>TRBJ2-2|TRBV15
CATSRPGVSTINGELFF
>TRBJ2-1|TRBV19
CASSLRQGRVANEQFF
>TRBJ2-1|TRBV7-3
CASSLSLGGSYNEQFF
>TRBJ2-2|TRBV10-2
CASSESSPGELFF
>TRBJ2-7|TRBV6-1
CASSPFGSIYEQYF
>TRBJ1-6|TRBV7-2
CASSVHARGGVSPLHF
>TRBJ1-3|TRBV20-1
CSANQGSGNTIYF
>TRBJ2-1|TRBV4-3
CASSQAALIGIHNEQFF
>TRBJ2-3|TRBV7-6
CASSPDYNTQYF
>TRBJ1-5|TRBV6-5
CASSSVRGREPQHF